This TCR beta chain emerged from a study of cytomegalovirus exposure and HLA in healthy donors. At the level of the study: T cells numbering about 179 million yielded around 120 million unique TCR beta sequences in an earlier analysis. Study-wide results and caveats: Earlier results showed most TCR beta V segments being productive about 87% or about 30% of the time.

Points on this clone: Its target is unknown.

The PCR used 60 Vbeta and 13 Jbeta primers. Some clones are missing from TCRdb's copy, which holds only in-frame ones; the method was immunoSEQ multiplex PCR. The sample holds 200,000 to 250,000 clones, just under 85% seen once. V gave up 5 bases and J gave up 5 bases, with 19 bases separating them. CDR1 and CDR2 (germline): SGHVS, FQNEAQ. This CDR3 is 15 amino acids long. This chain uses TRBV7-8 with TRBJ2-7; no clear D. The sequenced sample consisted of PBMCs. The TCR originated in a woman between 40 and 55 years old in good health and CMV-seronegative. The CDR3 region is CASSPYQRLFNEQYF. CDR3 in DNA: TGTGCCAGCAGCCCCTACCAGAGGTTATTCAACGAGCAGTACTTC.